This T cell receptor (beta chain) originates from a study of lymphopenia after photon versus proton radiotherapy (dated by TCRdb to 2018 to 2020). Concerning the study at large: The study compared the immunological effects of photon versus proton radiation therapy in patients with gastrointestinal tumors who developed high-grade lymphopenia. The roughly 21 patients in the cohort had gastrointestinal tumors, were treated with either photon or proton therapy, and subsequently developed lymphopenia. The study was designed to characterize how the impact on the immune system differs between the two radiation modalities. What the research found in general, with its limitations: Once the lymphocyte count had reached its nadir, the repertoires of photon-treated patients showed oligoclonal expansion, particularly of CD8+ Temra cells, and this expansion drove the decline in diversity. Across the cohort, an inverse correlation was found between a larger post-nadir drop in TCR diversity and overall survival time among patients who died. During treatment, patients who received photon therapy lost naive T cells and TCR diversity and gained effector/memory populations, whereas patients who received proton therapy remained relatively stable. The authors looked at the survival association only in patients who died, and they framed better survival with proton therapy as a possibility rather than a demonstrated result.

This clone was counted a few times. Its cognate antigen has yet to be identified. The input lacks base qualities; no much larger clone sits a single base away. Other nucleotide sequences from this sample produce the same CDR3. The V end loses 2 bases and the J end loses 4 bases, and a stretch of 5 bases separates them. Counted from cysteine to phenylalanine, this CDR3 has 11 amino acids. Here the CDR3 DNA is all that survives: 33 bases in frame from base 1. CDR1 and CDR2, per the germline V gene (reference sequence), are DFQATT and SNEGSKA. The library relied on the immunoSEQ multiplex PCR assay. T cell repertoires were profiled with deep sequencing of rearranged TCR beta loci together with multiparametric flow cytometry. TCRdb mirrors the immuneACCESS table, restricted to in-frame sequences. Some clones are absent from its copies; in checked studies, under half trace to an unresolved V gene, and the reason for the others is unknown. The sample table records 160,000 or so clones; 80% to 90% of these occur just once. The ten top clones hold about 4.7% of the sample.

The chain joins TRBV20-1 to TRBJ1-2; no D gene is confidently identified. This receptor was obtained from a man aged 45-65 years with gastric cancer. The sequencing used peripheral blood, collected from a patient treated with photon-based radiotherapy. The CDR3 protein is CSARHSYGYTF. The DNA is TGCAGTGCTAGACATAGCTATGGCTACACCTTC.